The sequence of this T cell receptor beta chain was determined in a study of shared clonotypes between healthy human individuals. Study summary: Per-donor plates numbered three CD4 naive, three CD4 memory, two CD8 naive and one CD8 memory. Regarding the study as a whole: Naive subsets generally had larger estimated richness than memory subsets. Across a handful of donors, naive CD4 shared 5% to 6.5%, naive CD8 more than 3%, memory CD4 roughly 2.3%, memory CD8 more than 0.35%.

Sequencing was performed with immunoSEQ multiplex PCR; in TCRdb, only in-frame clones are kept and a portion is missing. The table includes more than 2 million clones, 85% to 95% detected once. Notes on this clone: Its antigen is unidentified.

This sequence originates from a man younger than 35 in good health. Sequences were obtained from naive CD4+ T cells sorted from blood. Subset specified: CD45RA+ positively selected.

For the CDR3, the DNA is TGTGCCAGCAGCCCGACAGGGAGAATCCAAGAGACCCAGTACTTC. This translates into CASSPTGRIQETQYF. The chain is built from TRBV7-2 and TRBJ2-5; 7 positions agree with TRBD1. CDR1 and CDR2 from the germline V gene are SGHTA and FQGNSA. V was clipped by 5 bases and J by 1 base; unmatched bases: 7. The CDR3 is 15 residues long.